The rows below give T cell receptor beta chains drawn from one sample of a study of blood T cell repertoires in COVID-19. The repertoire was sequenced with immunoSEQ multiplex PCR; TCRdb's copy has only in-frame clones and lacks some. Here the sample spans some 510,000 clones, around 87% being singletons. Sequenced input: PBMCs or T cells enriched from blood (not recorded which). The receptor set was obtained from a woman in her thirties or forties who had recovered from COVID-19. The CDR3 runs from the conserved cysteine through the conserved F or W. D genes are given only for firm matches. Clone size is shown for a subset of rows, as once, few, many or a class of expanded clone.

J gene | V gene | clone size | D gene | CDR3 DNA | CDR3 protein
TRBJ1-1 | TRBV7-2 | - | - | TGTGCCAGCAGCTTAGCATACAGCAACACTGAAGCTTTCTTT | CASSLAYSNTEAFF
TRBJ1-3 | TRBV5-1 | - | TRBD1 | TGCGCCAGCAGCCCGGGGACAGCTGCCTTCTCTGGAAACACCATATATTTT | CASSPGTAAFSGNTIYF
TRBJ1-2 | TRBV7-2 | - | - | TGTGCCAGCAGCTTATGGGAGGAGGGAAACTATGGCTACACCTTC | CASSLWEEGNYGYTF
TRBJ2-7 | TRBV19 | - | TRBD1 | TGTGCCAGTAGTTTCCGACAGGGGAACTCCTACGAGCAGTACTTC | CASSFRQGNSYEQYF
TRBJ2-7 | TRBV3-1/TRBV3-2 | - | - | TGTGCCAGCAGCCAAGCTGAGCGGAGCTCCTACGAGCAGTACTTC | CASSQAERSSYEQYF
TRBJ1-2 | TRBV7-9 | - | TRBD1 | TGTGCCAGCAGCCGGACAGGGGGCGCAGGAGGCTACACCTTC | CASSRTGGAGGYTF
TRBJ2-5 | TRBV2 | - | - | TGTGCCAGCAGTGAATCCGCCCCCACAACGGAGACCCAGTACTTC | CASSESAPTTETQYF
TRBJ1-2 | TRBV6-5 | - | - | TGTGCCGCGGGGCGCGAGATAGCTAACTATGGCTACACCTTC | CAAGREIANYGYTF
TRBJ1-1 | TRBV7-2 | few | - | TGTGCCAGCACCGTGACCCGCGGAAGCGAAGCTTTCTTT | CASTVTRGSEAFF
TRBJ1-5 | TRBV6-2/TRBV6-3 | - | TRBD1 | TGTGCCAGCAGTGCGACGACAGGGCTCTATCAGCCCCAGCATTTT | CASSATTGLYQPQHF
TRBJ2-2 | TRBV10-1 | - | - | TGCGCCAGCAGCGGAAGGCGGGGTGCAAATTCCACCGGGGAGCTGTTTTTT | CASSGRRGANSTGELFF
TRBJ1-2 | TRBV11-2 | - | TRBD1 | TGTGCCAGCAGCTTAGAGGACAGGCCCTATGGCTACACCTTC | CASSLEDRPYGYTF
TRBJ2-7 | TRBV12-3/TRBV12-4 | - | - | TGTGCCAGCACCCGCGACAGAATTGAGCAGTACTTC | CASTRDRIEQYF